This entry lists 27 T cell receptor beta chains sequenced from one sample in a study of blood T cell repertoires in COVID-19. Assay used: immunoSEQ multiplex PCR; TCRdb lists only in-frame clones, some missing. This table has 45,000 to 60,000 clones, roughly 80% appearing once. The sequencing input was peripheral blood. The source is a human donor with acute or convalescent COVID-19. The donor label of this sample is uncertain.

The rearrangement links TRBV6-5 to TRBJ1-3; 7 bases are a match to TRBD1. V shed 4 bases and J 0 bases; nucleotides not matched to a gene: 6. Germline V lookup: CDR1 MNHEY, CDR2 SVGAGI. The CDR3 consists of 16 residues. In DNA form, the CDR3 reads TGTGCCAGCAGTTCGCGGGGACAGAGCTCTGGAAACACCATATATTTT. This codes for CASSSRGQSSGNTIYF.

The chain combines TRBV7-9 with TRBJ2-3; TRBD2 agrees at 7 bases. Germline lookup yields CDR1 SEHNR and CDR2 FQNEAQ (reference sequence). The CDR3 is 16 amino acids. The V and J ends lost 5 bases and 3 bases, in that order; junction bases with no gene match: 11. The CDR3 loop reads CASSPLGREQTDTQYF. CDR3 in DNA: TGTGCCAGCAGCCCGTTGGGGCGGGAGCAGACAGATACGCAGTATTTT.

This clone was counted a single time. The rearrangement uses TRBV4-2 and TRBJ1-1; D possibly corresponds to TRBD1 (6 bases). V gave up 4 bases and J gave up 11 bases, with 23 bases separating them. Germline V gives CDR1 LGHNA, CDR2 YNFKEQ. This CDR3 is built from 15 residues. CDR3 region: CASSRDLGGAVDAFF. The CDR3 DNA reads TGTGCCAGCAGCCGTGACCTGGGGGGGGCCGTCGACGCTTTCTTT.

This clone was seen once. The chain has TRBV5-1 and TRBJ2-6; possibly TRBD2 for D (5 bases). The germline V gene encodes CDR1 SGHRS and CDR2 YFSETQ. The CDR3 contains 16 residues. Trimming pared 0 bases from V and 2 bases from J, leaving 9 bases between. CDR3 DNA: TGCGCCAGCAGCTTGGATTCCGGGACTGGGGCCAACGTCCTGACTTTC. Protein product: CASSLDSGTGANVLTF.

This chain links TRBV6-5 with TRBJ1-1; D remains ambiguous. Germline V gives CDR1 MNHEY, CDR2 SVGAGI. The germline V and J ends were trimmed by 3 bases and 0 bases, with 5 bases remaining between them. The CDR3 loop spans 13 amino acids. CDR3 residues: CASSYQVNTEAFF. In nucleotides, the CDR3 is TGTGCCAGCAGTTATCAGGTGAACACTGAAGCTTTCTTT.

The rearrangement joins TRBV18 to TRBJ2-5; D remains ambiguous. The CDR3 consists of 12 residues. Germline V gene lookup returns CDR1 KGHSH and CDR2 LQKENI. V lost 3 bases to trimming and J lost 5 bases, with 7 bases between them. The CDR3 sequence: CASSPMSETQYF. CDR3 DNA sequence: TGTGCCAGCTCACCTATGTCGGAGACCCAGTACTTC.

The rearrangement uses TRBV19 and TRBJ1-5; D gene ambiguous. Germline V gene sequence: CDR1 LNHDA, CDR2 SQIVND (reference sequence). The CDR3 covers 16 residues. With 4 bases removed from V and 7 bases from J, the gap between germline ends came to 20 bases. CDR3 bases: TGTGCCAGTAGTAACTCATACGACGGAGGGAGGCAGCCCCAGCATTTT. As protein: CASSNSYDGGRQPQHF.

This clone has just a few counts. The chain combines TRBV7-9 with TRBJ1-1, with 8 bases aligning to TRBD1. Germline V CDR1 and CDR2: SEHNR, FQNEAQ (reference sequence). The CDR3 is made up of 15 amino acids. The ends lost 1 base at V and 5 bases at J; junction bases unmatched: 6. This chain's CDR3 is CASSLGQGRRTEAFF. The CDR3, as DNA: TGTGCCAGCAGCTTAGGACAGGGGCGGCGTACTGAAGCTTTCTTT.

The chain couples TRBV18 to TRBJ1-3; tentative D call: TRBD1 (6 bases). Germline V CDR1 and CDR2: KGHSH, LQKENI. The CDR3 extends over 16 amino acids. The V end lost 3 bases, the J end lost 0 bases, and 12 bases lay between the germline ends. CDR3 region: CASSPSQGSSGNTIYF. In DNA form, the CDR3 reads TGTGCCAGCTCACCCTCACAGGGTAGCTCTGGAAACACCATATATTTT.

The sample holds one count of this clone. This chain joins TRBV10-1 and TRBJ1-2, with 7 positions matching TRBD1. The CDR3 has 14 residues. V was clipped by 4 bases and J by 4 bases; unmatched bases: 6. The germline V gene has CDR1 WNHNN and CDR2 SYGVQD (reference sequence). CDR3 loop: CASSVRDRAYGYTF. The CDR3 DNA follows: TGCGCCAGCAGTGTGCGGGACAGAGCCTATGGCTACACCTTC.

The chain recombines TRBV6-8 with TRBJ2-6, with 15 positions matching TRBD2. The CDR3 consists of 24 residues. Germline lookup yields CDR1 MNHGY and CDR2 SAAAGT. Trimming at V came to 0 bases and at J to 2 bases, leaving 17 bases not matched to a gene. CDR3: CASSYSNRELGLAGGQTGANVLTF. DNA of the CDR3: TGTGCCAGCAGTTACTCGAATCGGGAGTTGGGACTAGCGGGAGGTCAAACTGGGGCCAACGTCCTGACTTTC.

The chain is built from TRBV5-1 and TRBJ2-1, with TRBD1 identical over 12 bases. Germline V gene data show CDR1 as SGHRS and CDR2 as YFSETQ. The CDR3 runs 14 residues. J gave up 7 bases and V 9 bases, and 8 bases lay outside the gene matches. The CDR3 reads CATSGTGGENEQFF. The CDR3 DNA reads TGCGCCACCTCCGGGACAGGGGGCGAAAATGAGCAGTTCTTC.

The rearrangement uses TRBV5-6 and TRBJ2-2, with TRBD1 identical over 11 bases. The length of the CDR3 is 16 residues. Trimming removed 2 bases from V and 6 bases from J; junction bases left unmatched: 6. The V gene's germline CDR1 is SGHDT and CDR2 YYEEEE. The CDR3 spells CASSFRGQGDSGELFF. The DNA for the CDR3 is TGTGCCAGCAGCTTTAGGGGACAGGGGGATTCCGGGGAGCTGTTTTTT.

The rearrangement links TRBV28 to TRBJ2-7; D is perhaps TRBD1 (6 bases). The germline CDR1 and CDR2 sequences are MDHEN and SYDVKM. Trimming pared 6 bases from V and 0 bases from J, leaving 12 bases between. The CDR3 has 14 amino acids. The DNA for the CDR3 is TGTGCCAGCAGGTTTCGGACAGTCTCCTACGAGCAGTACTTC. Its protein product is CASRFRTVSYEQYF. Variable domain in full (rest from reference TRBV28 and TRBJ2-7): DVKVTQSSRYLVKRTGEKVFLECVQDMDHENMFWYRQDPGLGLRLIYFSYDVKMKEKGDIPEGYSVSREKKERFSLILESASTNQTSMYLCASRFRTVSYEQYFGPGTRLTVT.

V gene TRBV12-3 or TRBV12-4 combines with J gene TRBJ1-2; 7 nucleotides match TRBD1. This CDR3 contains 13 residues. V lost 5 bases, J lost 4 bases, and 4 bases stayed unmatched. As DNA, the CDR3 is TGTGCCAGCAGTCCGGGACAGATCTATGGCTACACCTTC. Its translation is CASSPGQIYGYTF.

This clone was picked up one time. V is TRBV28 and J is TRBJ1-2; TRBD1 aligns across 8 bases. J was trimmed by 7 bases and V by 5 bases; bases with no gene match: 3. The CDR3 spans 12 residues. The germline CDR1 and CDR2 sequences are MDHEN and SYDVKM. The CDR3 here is CASSPTGVGYTF. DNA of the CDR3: TGTGCCAGCAGTCCGACAGGGGTTGGCTACACCTTC.

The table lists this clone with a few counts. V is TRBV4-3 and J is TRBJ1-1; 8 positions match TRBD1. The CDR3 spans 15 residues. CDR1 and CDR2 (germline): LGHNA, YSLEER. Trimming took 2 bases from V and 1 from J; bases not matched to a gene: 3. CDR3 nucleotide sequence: TGCGCCAGCAGCCAATCGGACAGGGCGAACACTGAAGCTTTCTTT. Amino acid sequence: CASSQSDRANTEAFF.

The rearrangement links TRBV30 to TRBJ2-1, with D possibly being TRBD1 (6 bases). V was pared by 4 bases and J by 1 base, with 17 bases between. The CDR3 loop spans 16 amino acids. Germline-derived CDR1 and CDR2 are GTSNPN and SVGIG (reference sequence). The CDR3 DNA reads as TGTGCCTGGACCCGAGGCACAGGGAAATCCTACAATGAGCAGTTCTTC. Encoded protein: CAWTRGTGKSYNEQFF.

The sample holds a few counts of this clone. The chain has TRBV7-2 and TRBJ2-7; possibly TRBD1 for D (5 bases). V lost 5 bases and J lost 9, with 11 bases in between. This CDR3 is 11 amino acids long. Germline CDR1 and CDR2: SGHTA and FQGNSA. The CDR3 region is CASSPGIMQYF. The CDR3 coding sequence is TGTGCCAGCAGCCCAGGGATAATGCAGTACTTC.

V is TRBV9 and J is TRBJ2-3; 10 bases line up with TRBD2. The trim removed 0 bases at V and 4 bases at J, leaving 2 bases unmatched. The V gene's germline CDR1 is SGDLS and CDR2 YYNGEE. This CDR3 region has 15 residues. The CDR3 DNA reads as TGTGCCAGCAGCGTAGACAGCGGGAGGGCAGATACGCAGTATTTT. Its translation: CASSVDSGRADTQYF.

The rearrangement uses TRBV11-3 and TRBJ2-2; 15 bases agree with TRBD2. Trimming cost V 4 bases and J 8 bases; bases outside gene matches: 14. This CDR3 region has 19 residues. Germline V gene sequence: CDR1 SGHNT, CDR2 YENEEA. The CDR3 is CASSSRTSGRVSFTGELFF. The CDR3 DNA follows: TGTGCCAGCAGCTCCCGGACTAGCGGGAGGGTTTCTTTTACTGGGGAGCTGTTTTTT.

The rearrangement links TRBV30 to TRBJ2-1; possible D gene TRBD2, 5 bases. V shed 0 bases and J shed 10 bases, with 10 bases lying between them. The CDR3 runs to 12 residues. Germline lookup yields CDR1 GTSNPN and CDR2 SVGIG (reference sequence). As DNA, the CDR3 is TGTGCCTGGAGTGTACTGGGCGGGGAGCAGTTCTTC. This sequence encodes CAWSVLGGEQFF.

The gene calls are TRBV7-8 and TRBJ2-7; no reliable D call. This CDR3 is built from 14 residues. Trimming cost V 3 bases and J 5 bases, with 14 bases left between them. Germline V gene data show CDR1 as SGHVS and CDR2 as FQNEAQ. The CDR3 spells CASSLSLGVHEQYF. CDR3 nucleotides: TGTGCCAGCAGCTTGAGTCTAGGCGTCCACGAGCAGTACTTC. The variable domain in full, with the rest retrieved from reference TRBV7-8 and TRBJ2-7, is GAGVSQSPRYKVAKRGQDVALRCDPISGHVSLFWYQQALGQGPEFLTYFQNEAQLDKSGLPSDRFFAERPEGSVSTLKIQRTQQEDSAVYLCASSLSLGVHEQYFGPGTRLTVT.

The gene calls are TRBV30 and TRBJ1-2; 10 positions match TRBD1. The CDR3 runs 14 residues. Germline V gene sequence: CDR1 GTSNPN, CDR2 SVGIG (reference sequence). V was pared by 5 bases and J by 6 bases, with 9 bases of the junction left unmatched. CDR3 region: CAWSPPGTGDGYTF. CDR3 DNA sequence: TGTGCCTGGTCTCCTCCCGGGACAGGGGATGGCTACACCTTC.

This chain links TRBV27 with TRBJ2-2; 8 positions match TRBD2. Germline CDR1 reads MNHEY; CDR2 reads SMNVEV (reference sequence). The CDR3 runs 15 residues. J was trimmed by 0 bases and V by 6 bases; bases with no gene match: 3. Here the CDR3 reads CASSSGLANTGELFF. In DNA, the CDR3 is TGTGCCAGCAGCTCGGGACTAGCGAACACCGGGGAGCTGTTTTTT.

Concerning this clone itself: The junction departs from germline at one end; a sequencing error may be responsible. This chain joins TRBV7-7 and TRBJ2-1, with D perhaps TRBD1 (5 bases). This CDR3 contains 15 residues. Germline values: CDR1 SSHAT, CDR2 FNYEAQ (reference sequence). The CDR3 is CASSLTGSSYNEQFF. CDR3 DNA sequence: TGTGCTAGCAGCTTAACAGGCAGCTCCTACAATGAGCAGTTCTTC.

The CDR3 region is CASSQEAGLSKNEQFF. The CDR3 DNA follows: TGTGCCAGCAGCCAAGAGGCGGGACTTAGTAAAAATGAGCAGTTCTTC. This sequence joins TRBV4-2 and TRBJ2-1; TRBD2 might be the D (6 bases). The CDR3 is 16 amino acids. The V gene lost 0 bases and the J gene lost 7 bases, with 16 bases spanning the gap. Germline values: CDR1 LGHNA, CDR2 YNFKEQ.